This T cell receptor (beta chain) was sequenced for a study of monozygotic twins with inflammatory bowel disease. Note on this clonotype: Antigen: not known.

Germline values: CDR1 MNHNS, CDR2 SASEGT. This CDR3 comprises 15 residues. Broader study findings: TCRbeta inverse Simpson diversity was decreased in IBD patients versus healthy co-twins. IBD patients shared fewer clonotypes with other individuals than healthy twins, especially patients with disease activity signs.

Two nested PCRs, of about 16 and 10 cycles, processed TCRalpha and TCRbeta cDNA. Reanalyzing the 5' RACE reads, TCRdb keeps one entry per CDR3 protein, without DNA. The sample totals about 210,000 distinct CDR3 sequences; its top ten clones hold roughly 8%. The sequence derives from a human donor with ulcerative colitis or Crohn's disease, or a healthy co-twin of an affected twin (not recorded which). The sequencing input was blood. The genes are TRBV6-1 and TRBJ2-1; the D call from TCRdb, TRBD1, cannot be confirmed without DNA. The CDR3 spells CASSAQGASYNEQFF.